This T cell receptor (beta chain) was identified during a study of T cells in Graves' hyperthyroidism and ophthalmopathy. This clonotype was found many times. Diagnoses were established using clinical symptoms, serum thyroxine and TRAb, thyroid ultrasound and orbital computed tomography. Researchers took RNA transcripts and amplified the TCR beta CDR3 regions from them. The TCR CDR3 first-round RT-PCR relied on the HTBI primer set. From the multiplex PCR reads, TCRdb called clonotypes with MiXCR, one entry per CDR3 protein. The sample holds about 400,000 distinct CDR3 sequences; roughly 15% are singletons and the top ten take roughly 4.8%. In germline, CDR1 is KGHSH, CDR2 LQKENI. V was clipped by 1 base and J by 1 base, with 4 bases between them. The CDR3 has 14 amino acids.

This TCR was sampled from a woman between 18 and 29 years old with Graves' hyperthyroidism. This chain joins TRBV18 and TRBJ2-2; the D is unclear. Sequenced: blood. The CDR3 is CASSPRQNTGELFF. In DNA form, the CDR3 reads TGTGCCAGCTCACCACGCCAGAACACCGGGGAGCTGTTTTTT.